The 21 T cell receptor beta chains reported below all come from one sample, sequenced in a study of blood T cell repertoires in COVID-19. TCRdb keeps only in-frame clones here, not all; method: immunoSEQ multiplex PCR. This table has tens of thousands of clones, 88% appearing once. Source material: peripheral blood. The source of these receptors is an elderly man with acute or convalescent COVID-19.

The chain is built from TRBV7-2 and TRBJ2-1, with 8 bases matching TRBD2. The CDR3 sequence is 15 residues long. Germline V gene lookup returns CDR1 SGHTA and CDR2 FQGNSA. Unmatched junction bases numbered 8, after V lost 4 bases and J lost 6 bases. The CDR3 DNA sequence: TGTGCCAGCAGCTCGGCACCTAGCGGGCTCAATGAGCAGTTCTTC. This sequence encodes CASSSAPSGLNEQFF. Full variable domain (missing parts from reference TRBV7-2 and TRBJ2-1): GAGVSQSPSNKVTEKGKDVELRCDPISGHTALYWYRQSLGQGLEFLIYFQGNSAPDKSGLPSDRFSAERTGGSVSTLTIQRTQQEDSAVYLCASSSAPSGLNEQFFGPGTRLTVL.

The DNA of the CDR3 is TGTGCCAGCAGCAACTCATTATCAGGGACCAAAAACATTCAGTACTTC. This translates into CASSNSLSGTKNIQYF. The chain couples TRBV2 to TRBJ2-4; D perhaps matches TRBD1 (5 bases). Germline CDR1 reads SNHLY; CDR2 reads FYNNEI. V was cut by 6 bases and J by 2 bases, with 17 bases left in between. This CDR3 contains 16 residues.

The chain couples TRBV4-3 to TRBJ1-4; D possibly corresponds to TRBD1 (5 bases). V was clipped by 0 bases and J by 5 bases, with 7 bases between them. The CDR3 has 14 amino acids. Germline CDR1 is LGHNA and CDR2 is YSLEER. CDR3 protein: CASSQEGQNEKLFF. For the CDR3, the DNA is TGCGCCAGCAGCCAAGAGGGGCAGAATGAAAAACTGTTTTTT.

This clone has just a few counts. The chain uses TRBV5-4 and TRBJ2-1; TRBD2 matches at 12 bases. Germline V gives CDR1 SGHNT, CDR2 YYREEE (reference sequence). The V and J ends lost 1 base and 4 bases, in that order; junction bases with no gene match: 0. The CDR3 spans 15 residues. The CDR3 DNA sequence: TGTGCCAGCAGCTTGACTAGCGGGAGGTACAATGAGCAGTTCTTC. The encoded protein is CASSLTSGRYNEQFF.

This chain joins TRBV10-3 and TRBJ1-1; perhaps TRBD1 as D (5 bases). This CDR3 is 14 amino acids long. Germline V gene data show CDR1 as ENHRY and CDR2 as SYGVKD. Deletions cut 4 bases from V and 3 bases from J, with 12 bases between. CDR3 nucleotide sequence: TGTGCCATCAGTGGGGCAGGCAGGGACACTGAAGCTTTCTTT. The encoded protein is CAISGAGRDTEAFF.

V gene TRBV6-6 combines with J gene TRBJ1-5; 8 bases map to TRBD1. The germline V gene has CDR1 MNHNY and CDR2 SVGAGI (reference sequence). The CDR3 runs to 14 residues. The J segment lost 11 bases and the V segment lost 5 bases, leaving 11 bases of the junction unmatched. The CDR3 region has the DNA TGTGCCAGCAGTGGCGGACAGGGTCAGATGACCCAGCATTTT. Amino acids: CASSGGQGQMTQHF.

The V and J genes are TRBV18 and TRBJ1-1; 11 bases are shared with TRBD1. Germline V gives CDR1 KGHSH, CDR2 LQKENI. This CDR3 is built from 16 residues. V lost 2 bases, J lost 8 bases, and 10 bases stayed unmatched. The CDR3 DNA sequence: TGTGCCAGCTCACCAAAGTTTCAGGGACAGGGGGGAGAAGCTTTCTTT. The encoded protein is CASSPKFQGQGGEAFF.

The rearrangement links TRBV29-1 to TRBJ1-2; TRBD1 is a possible D gene (6 bases). V was shortened by 7 bases and J by 1 base, with 10 bases between the two germline ends. CDR1 is SQVTM and CDR2 is ANQGSEA in the germline V gene. The CDR3 is 12 residues long. The CDR3: CSAQQGNYGYTF. The DNA of the CDR3 is TGCAGCGCCCAACAGGGTAACTATGGCTACACCTTC.

This chain uses TRBV5-1 with TRBJ2-3, with 10 bases lining up with TRBD1. Germline CDR1 is SGHRS and CDR2 is YFSETQ. V lost 0 bases and J lost 5; bases outside the gene matches: 3. The CDR3 sequence is 15 residues long. The chain's CDR3 is CASSLEGQGLDTQYF. CDR3 coding DNA: TGCGCCAGCAGCTTGGAGGGACAGGGGCTAGATACGCAGTATTTT.

The chain couples TRBV19 to TRBJ2-5; the D is unclear. V was trimmed by 1 base and J by 1 base, leaving 4 bases between them. The CDR3 runs 13 residues. Germline V gives CDR1 LNHDA, CDR2 SQIVND (reference sequence). CDR3 nucleotide sequence: TGTGCCAGTAGTATAGGACTCCAAGAGACCCAGTACTTC. It translates to CASSIGLQETQYF.

The CDR3 region is CASSGGQGAWNEQFF. The CDR3 bases are TGTGCCAGCAGTGGGGGACAGGGGGCATGGAATGAGCAGTTCTTC. This chain links TRBV3-1 (or the pseudogene TRBV3-2) with TRBJ2-1, with TRBD1 identical over 12 bases. The germline CDR1 and CDR2 sequences are LGHDT and YNNKEL (reference sequence). Trimming removed 6 bases from V and 7 bases from J; junction bases left unmatched: 7. The CDR3 consists of 15 residues.

V gene TRBV2 combines with J gene TRBJ2-5; D not resolved. The germline V and J ends were trimmed by 4 bases and 0 bases, with 12 bases remaining between them. The CDR3 is made up of 15 amino acids. CDR1 is SNHLY, CDR2 FYNNEI, per germline. DNA of the CDR3: TGTGCCAGCAGTGGGGCTTTTCCTTACCAAGAGACCCAGTACTTC. This gives the protein CASSGAFPYQETQYF.

This sequence joins TRBV6-5 and TRBJ2-7, with TRBD1 as a possible D gene (6 bases). CDR3 length equals 12 residues. Trimming removed 5 bases from V and 6 bases from J, with 11 bases in between. CDR1 and CDR2 from the germline V gene are MNHEY and SVGAGI. The CDR3: CASSQQGGEQYF. The CDR3 nucleotides are TGTGCCAGCAGTCAACAGGGTGGCGAGCAGTACTTC.

V gene TRBV25-1 combines with J gene TRBJ1-2; D gene uncertain. CDR1 is MGHDK and CDR2 is SYGVNS in the germline V gene. The CDR3 length is 13 residues. The V end lost 5 bases, the J end lost 6 bases, and 13 bases lay between the germline ends. The CDR3 reads CASSSVIENGYTF. The CDR3 bases are TGTGCCAGCAGTTCTGTAATAGAGAATGGCTACACCTTC.

V and J are TRBV2 and TRBJ2-5; D possibly corresponds to TRBD2 (5 bases). The CDR3 consists of 14 residues. Between the trimmed V and J ends, which lost 5 bases and 7 bases, there was a span of 17 bases. Germline V gene data show CDR1 as SNHLY and CDR2 as FYNNEI. The chain's CDR3 is CASSPYREEGTQYF. CDR3 sequence (DNA): TGTGCCAGCAGTCCATACCGAGAAGAGGGGACCCAGTACTTC.

The chain carries TRBV9 and TRBJ1-1; the D is unclear. The germline V gene encodes CDR1 SGDLS and CDR2 YYNGEE. The CDR3 runs 14 residues. V was trimmed by 0 bases and J by 1 base, leaving 7 bases between them. Written as DNA, the CDR3 is TGTGCCAGCAGCGTAGGGCGGGAGAACACTGAAGCTTTCTTT. Translating gives CASSVGRENTEAFF.

The chain recombines TRBV19 with TRBJ1-5, with D possibly being TRBD1 (6 bases). This CDR3 is 14 amino acids long. V lost 7 bases, J lost 6 bases, and 16 bases lay in between. CDR1 is LNHDA, CDR2 SQIVND, per germline (reference sequence). DNA of the CDR3: TGTGCCAGTACTGAGGCGCTAGGGGGTCAGCCCCAGCATTTT. Its translation: CASTEALGGQPQHF.

V is TRBV6-5 and J is TRBJ2-2; TRBD1 agrees at 8 bases. This CDR3 is 14 amino acids long. The V and J ends lost 5 bases and 5 bases, in that order; junction bases with no gene match: 4. Germline V gene data show CDR1 as MNHEY and CDR2 as SVGAGI. Here the CDR3 reads CASSQTGGTGELFF. The CDR3 region has the DNA TGTGCCAGCAGTCAAACAGGGGGGACCGGGGAGCTGTTTTTT.

The chain uses TRBV6-1 and TRBJ2-2; no clear D. The V end was cut by 3 bases, the J end by 7 bases, with 9 bases between. The germline gives CDR1 MNHNS, CDR2 SASEGT. The CDR3 runs to 13 residues. The CDR3 reads CASSDVRVGELFF. The CDR3 region has the DNA TGTGCCAGCAGTGATGTTCGGGTCGGGGAGCTGTTTTTT.

The gene calls are TRBV28 and TRBJ1-5; D remains unclear. V dropped 2 bases and J dropped 2 bases, with 4 bases sitting between them. CDR3 length: 13 amino acids. CDR1 and CDR2 (germline): MDHEN, SYDVKM. CDR3 region: CASSLTGNQPQHF. The CDR3 region has the DNA TGTGCCAGCAGTTTAACGGGCAATCAGCCCCAGCATTTT.

The rearrangement uses TRBV4-2 and TRBJ1-6, with TRBD1 matching over 9 bases. V shed 4 bases, J shed 0 bases, and the junction held 7 bases outside the gene matches. The CDR3 spans 18 residues. Germline V gives CDR1 LGHNA, CDR2 YNFKEQ. The CDR3 protein is CASSREQGARSYNSPLHF. CDR3 DNA: TGTGCCAGCAGCCGGGAACAGGGGGCGCGCTCCTATAATTCACCCCTCCACTTT.